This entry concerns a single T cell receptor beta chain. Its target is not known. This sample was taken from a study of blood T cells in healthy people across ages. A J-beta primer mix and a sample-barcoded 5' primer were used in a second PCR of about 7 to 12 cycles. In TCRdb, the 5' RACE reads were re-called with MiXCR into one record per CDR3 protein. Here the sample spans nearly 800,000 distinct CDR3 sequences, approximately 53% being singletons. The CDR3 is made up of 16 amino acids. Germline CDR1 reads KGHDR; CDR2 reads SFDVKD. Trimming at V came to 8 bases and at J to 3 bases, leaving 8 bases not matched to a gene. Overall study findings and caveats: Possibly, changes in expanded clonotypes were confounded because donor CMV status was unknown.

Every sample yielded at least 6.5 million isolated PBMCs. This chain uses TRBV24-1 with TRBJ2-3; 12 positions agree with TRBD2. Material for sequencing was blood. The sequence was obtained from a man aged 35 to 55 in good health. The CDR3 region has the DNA TGTGCCACCAAGGCTAGCGGGGGGGCCCGGACAGATACGCAGTATTTT. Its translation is CATKASGGARTDTQYF.